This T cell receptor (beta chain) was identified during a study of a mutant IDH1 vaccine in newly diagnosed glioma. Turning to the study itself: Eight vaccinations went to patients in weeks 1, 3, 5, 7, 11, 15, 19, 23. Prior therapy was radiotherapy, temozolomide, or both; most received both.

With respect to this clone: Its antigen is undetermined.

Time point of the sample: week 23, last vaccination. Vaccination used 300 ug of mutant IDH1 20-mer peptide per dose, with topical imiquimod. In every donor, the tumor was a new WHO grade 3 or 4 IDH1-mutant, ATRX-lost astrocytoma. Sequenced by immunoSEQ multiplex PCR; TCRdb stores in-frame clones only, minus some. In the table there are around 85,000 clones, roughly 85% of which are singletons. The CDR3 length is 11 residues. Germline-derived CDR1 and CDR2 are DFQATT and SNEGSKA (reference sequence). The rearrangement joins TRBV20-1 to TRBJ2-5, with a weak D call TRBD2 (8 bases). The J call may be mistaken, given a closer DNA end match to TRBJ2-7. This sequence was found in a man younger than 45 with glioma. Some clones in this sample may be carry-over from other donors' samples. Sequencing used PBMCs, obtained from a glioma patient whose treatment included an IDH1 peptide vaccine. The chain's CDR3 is CTGGGAYEQYF. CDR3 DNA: TGCACGGGAGGGGGCGCCTACGAGCAGTACTTC.